The clone carrying this T cell receptor (beta chain) was seen only a few times. The target antigen is unknown. The source of the sample is a study of sequential checkpoint blockade in melanoma. Study summary: DNA from 91 pretreatment tumor samples underwent TCRβ immunosequencing.

Measured with immunoSEQ multiplex PCR; TCRdb has only the in-frame clones, and not every one. The table shows some 40,000 clones, with under 35% occurring only once. Treatment defined: randomized to nivolumab then ipilimumab (arm A) or the reverse (arm B). None of the patients previously received DNA-damaging chemotherapy. Study results and caveats: Tumor T-cell fraction and clonality correlated with PD-L1 and CD8+ counts. Response in arm A was associated with pretreatment TIL clonality.

The V end lost 2 bases, the J end lost 5 bases, and 14 bases lay between the germline ends. Germline lookup yields CDR1 SGHNT and CDR2 YENEEA. This CDR3 has 15 amino acids. The sequences come from tumor tissue (inferred from file names), collected from a patient given nivolumab and ipilimumab in sequence. This clonotype was sampled from a human donor with melanoma. The rearrangement links TRBV11-3 to TRBJ2-3; D possibly matches TRBD1 or TRBD2 (5 bases each). In nucleotides, the CDR3 is TGTGCCAGCAGCTTAATGTCCCCGGGGCGAGATACGCAGTATTTT. Translation gives CASSLMSPGRDTQYF.